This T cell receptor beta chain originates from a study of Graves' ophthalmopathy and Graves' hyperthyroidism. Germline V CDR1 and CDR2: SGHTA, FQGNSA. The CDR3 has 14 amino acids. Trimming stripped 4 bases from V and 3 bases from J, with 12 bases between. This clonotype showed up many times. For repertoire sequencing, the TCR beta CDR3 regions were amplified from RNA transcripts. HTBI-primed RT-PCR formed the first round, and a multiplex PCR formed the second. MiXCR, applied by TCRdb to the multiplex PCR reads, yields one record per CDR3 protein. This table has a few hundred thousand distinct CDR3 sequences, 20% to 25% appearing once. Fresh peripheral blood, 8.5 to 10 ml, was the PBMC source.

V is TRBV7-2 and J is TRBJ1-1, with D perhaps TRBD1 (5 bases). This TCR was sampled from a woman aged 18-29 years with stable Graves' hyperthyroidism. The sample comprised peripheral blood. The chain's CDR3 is CASSSPGRDTEAFF. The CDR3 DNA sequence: TGTGCCAGCAGCTCGCCAGGGAGGGACACTGAAGCTTTCTTT. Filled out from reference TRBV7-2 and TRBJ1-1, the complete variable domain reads GAGVSQSPSNKVTEKGKDVELRCDPISGHTALYWYRQSLGQGLEFLIYFQGNSAPDKSGLPSDRFSAERTGGSVSTLTIQRTQQEDSAVYLCASSSPGRDTEAFFGQGTRLTVV.